The clone carrying this T cell receptor beta chain was observed a few times. The data are from a study of blood T cell repertoires in COVID-19. Across the study: Collection of acute and convalescent COVID-19 samples took place in the United States, Italy and Spain.

Authors' processing steps: Amplified reference gene primers provided the basis for estimating nucleated cell counts. Libraries were prepared by immunoSEQ multiplex PCR; TCRdb keeps only in-frame clonotypes and omits some of them. The D gene and trimming were derived from the DNA, and the V and J assignments and clone size from that table. The sample holds more than 350,000 clones, over 75% seen once. Germline V gives CDR1 KGHSH, CDR2 LQKENI. The CDR3 runs to 14 residues. Germline trimming cut 3 bases from V and 6 bases from J; bases unmatched to any gene: 5. Specimen: PBMCs or T cells enriched from blood (not recorded which). The V call is TRBV18, the J call TRBJ2-7; the match to TRBD1 covers 10 bases. The TCR comes from a woman under 30 who had been exposed to COVID-19. The DNA of the CDR3 is TGTGCCAGCTCACCTGTGGGGACAGGGGCCGAGCAGTACTTC. Residues: CASSPVGTGAEQYF.